The clone carrying this TCR beta chain was recorded at least ten times. Its antigen remains unidentified. These data belong to a study of breast tumors, draining lymph nodes, adjacent tissues. Samples came from axillary lymph nodes draining the breast cancer. Regarding the study as a whole: The data were judged consistent with most tumor T cells coming from lymph node and expanding in tumor. That most tumor T cells come from lymph nodes remained unproven. Tumor repertoires ranked between lymph nodes and nontumor tissue in diversity, with V and J gene preferences. Luminal-like breast cancer showed significantly greater tumor-nontumor repertoire similarity than basal-like breast cancer did.

TCRdb ran MiXCR on the multiplex PCR reads and lists one entry per CDR3 protein. The table includes some 130,000 distinct CDR3 sequences, about 20% detected once. With 5 bases clipped from V and 5 bases from J, the junction kept 8 bases outside the gene matches. Per germline, CDR1 SGHTA and CDR2 FQGTGA. The CDR3 is 14 residues long. Sample: axillary lymph node tissue. The receptor's source is a female donor with breast cancer. Some clones in this sample may be carry-over from other donors' samples. The chain uses TRBV7-3 and TRBJ2-5; 7 bases fit TRBD1. CDR3 nucleotide sequence: TGTGCCAGCAGCCTGACAGGGCTCGCGGAGACCCAGTACTTC. Protein product: CASSLTGLAETQYF. The full variable domain, rest sourced from reference TRBV7-3 and TRBJ2-5, is GAGVSQTPSNKVTEKGKYVELRCDPISGHTALYWYRQSLGQGPEFLIYFQGTGAADDSGLPNDRFFAVRPEGSVSTLKIQRTERGDSAVYLCASSLTGLAETQYFGPGTRLLVL.